This TCR beta chain emerged from a study of a mutant IDH1 vaccine in newly diagnosed glioma. Study information: Pretreatment consisted of radiotherapy, temozolomide, or both, with most receiving both. General observations from the study: Apparently unrelated to pseudoprogression were changes in the top peripheral T cell clonotypes. Among patients, 90% to 95% showed immune responses induced by the vaccine.

Time point: baseline, week 1 (first vaccination visit). The treatment was: pre-vaccination baseline after standard-of-care therapy. Those who donated had recent WHO grade 3 or 4 IDH1-mutant, ATRX-lost astrocytomas. Sequencing used immunoSEQ multiplex PCR; TCRdb keeps in-frame clones, though not all of them. This sample has around 60,000 clones; about nine tenths occur once, and the top ten carry around 2.5%. In the case of this clone: Its specificity is not known.

The TCR was taken from a man aged 45-65 years with glioma. This specimen consisted of PBMCs, obtained from a glioma patient treated with radiotherapy, temozolomide or both.

In nucleotides, the CDR3 is TGCGCCAGCAGTTTCGACAGGGTTGGCTACACCTTC. It yields the protein CASSFDRVGYTF. The chain couples TRBV5-1 to TRBJ1-2; 7 bases match TRBD1. V was clipped by 5 bases and J by 7 bases; unmatched bases: 5. The CDR3 loop spans 12 amino acids. CDR1 and CDR2 (germline): SGHRS, YFSETQ.